In its sample, the clone carrying this TCR beta chain was seen once. The sample holds other DNA sequences that translate to the same CDR3. CDR3 length equals 14 residues. V was clipped by 6 bases and J by 4 bases, with 12 bases between them. Germline CDR1 reads SGHTA; CDR2 reads FQGNSA. This record belongs to a study of CD8 T cell repertoires and HIV-1 epitope variants. About the research overall: Epitopes were three Gag families plus Nef HW9 and YT9.

Clones were sequenced by immunoSEQ multiplex PCR, and TCRdb holds only the in-frame ones, with some missing. The sample includes approximately 90,000 clones, around 75% of them seen just once. The receptor comes from a male donor with HIV. Specimen: uncultured baseline CD8+ T cells from peripheral blood mononuclear cells (PBMCs). V usage is TRBV7-2 and J usage is TRBJ1-4; no clear D. CDR3 nucleotides: TGTGCCAGCAGTTTCGGTCAGAGTAATGAAAAACTGTTTTTT. Translating it yields CASSFGQSNEKLFF.